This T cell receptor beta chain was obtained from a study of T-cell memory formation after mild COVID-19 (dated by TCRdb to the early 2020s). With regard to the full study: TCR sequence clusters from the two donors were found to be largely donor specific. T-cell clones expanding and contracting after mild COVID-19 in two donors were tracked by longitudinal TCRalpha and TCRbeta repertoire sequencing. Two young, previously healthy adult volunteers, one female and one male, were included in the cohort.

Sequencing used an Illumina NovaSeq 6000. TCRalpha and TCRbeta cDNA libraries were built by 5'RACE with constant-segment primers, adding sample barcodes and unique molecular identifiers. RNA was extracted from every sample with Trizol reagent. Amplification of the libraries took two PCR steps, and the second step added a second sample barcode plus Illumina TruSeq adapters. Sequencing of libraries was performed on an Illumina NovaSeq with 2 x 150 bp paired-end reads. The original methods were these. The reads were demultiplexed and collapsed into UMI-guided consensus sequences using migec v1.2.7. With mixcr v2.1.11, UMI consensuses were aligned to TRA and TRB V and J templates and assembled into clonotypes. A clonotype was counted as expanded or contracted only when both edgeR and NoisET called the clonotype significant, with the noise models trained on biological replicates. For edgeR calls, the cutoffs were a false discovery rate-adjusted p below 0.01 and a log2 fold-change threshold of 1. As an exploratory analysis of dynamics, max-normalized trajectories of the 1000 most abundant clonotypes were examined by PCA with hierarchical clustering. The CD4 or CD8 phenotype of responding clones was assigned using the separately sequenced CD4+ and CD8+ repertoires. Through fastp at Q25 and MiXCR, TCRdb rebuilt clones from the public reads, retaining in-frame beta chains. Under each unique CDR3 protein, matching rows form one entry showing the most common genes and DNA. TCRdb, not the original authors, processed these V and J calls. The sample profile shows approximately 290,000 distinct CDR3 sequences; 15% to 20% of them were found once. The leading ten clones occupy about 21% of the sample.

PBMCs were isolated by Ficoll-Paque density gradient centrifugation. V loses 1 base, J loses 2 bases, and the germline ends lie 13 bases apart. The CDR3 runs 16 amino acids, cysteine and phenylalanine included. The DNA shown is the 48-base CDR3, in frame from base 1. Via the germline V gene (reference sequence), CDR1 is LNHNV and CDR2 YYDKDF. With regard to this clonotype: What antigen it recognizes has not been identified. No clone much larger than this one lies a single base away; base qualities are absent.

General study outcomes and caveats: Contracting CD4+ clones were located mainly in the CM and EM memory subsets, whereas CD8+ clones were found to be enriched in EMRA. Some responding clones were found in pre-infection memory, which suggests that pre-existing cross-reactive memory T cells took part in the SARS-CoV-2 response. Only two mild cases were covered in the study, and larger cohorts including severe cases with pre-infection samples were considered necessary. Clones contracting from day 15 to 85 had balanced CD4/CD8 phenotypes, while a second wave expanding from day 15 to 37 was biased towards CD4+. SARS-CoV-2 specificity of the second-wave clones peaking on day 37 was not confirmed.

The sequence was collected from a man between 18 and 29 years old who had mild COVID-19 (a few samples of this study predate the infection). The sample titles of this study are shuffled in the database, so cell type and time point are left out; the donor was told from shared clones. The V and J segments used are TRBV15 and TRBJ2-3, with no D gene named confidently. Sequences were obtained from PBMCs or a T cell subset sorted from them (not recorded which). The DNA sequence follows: TGTGCCACCAGCAGAGTGTTGGGTACTCTCACAGATACGCAGTATTTT. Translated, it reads CATSRVLGTLTDTQYF.